This T cell receptor beta chain stems from a study of control samples from healthy donors and cancer patients. Method: immunoSEQ multiplex PCR; TCRdb's copy keeps in-frame clones and lacks some. The data hold about 54,000 clones, with nearly 96% observed a single time. With V trimmed by 7 bases and J by 5 bases, 8 bases remained unmatched. CDR1 and CDR2 from the germline V gene are MDHEN and SYDVKM. The CDR3 spans 14 residues. The V gene is TRBV28, the J gene TRBJ1-5; TRBD1 matches at 7 bases. The sequenced sample consisted of blood. This TCR derives from a woman aged 30 to 39 in good health. The CDR3 nucleotides read TGTGCCAGCACCGAGACAGGGTTTCATCAGCCCCAGCATTTT. It translates to CASTETGFHQPQHF.